These T cell receptor beta chains were read from a single sample in a study of T cells in Graves' hyperthyroidism and ophthalmopathy. TCRdb called the multiplex PCR reads again in MiXCR, with one record for every CDR3 protein. The sample includes under 350,000 distinct CDR3 sequences, roughly 18% seen only once; the top ten take around 47%. The source material was blood. These receptors originate from a woman aged 45-60 years with Graves' hyperthyroidism. CDR3s include the opening cysteine and the closing phenylalanine or tryptophan. D genes are given only for firm matches. The size of a clone is reported for some rows only, either as once, few or many, or as a class for expanded clones.

d_gene,v_gene,abundance,len,j_gene,CDR3nt,CDR3aa
-,TRBV11-2,many,17,TRBJ1-6,TGTGCCAGCAGCTTAACTCAGTACAGCTTCGATAATTCACCCCTCCACTTT,CASSLTQYSFDNSPLHF
TRBD1,TRBV4-1,few,14,TRBJ1-2,TGCGCCAGCAGCGCACCGGGACAGTACTATGGCTACACCTTC,CASSAPGQYYGYTF
TRBD2,TRBV7-3,many,15,TRBJ2-1,TGTGCCAGCAGCTTACGGCTAGCGGGGGTCAATGAGCAGTTCTTC,CASSLRLAGVNEQFF
TRBD1,TRBV10-3,many,14,TRBJ1-5,TGTGCCATCAGTGTGGACAGGGAGAATCAGCCCCAGCATTTT,CAISVDRENQPQHF
TRBD1,TRBV7-9,few,14,TRBJ2-7,TGTGCCAGCAGCCCAGGGGGCACCGCCCGCGAGCAGTACTTC,CASSPGGTAREQYF
-,TRBV27,few,17,TRBJ2-2,TGTGCCAGCAGTTTATTAGGAGGGGGCGCGGGAACCGGGGAGCTGTTTTTT,CASSLLGGGAGTGELFF
-,TRBV7-3,-,14,TRBJ2-2,TGTGCCAGCAGCGAGTACAGGGTTACCGGGGAGCTGTTTTTT,CASSEYRVTGELFF
TRBD1,TRBV3-1,few,14,TRBJ1-1,TGTGCCAGCAGCTTCGACAGGGGGGTCACTGAAGCTTTCTTT,CASSFDRGVTEAFF
-,TRBV18,many,14,TRBJ2-1,TGTGCCAGCTCACCACCAAAAGGGTACAATGAGCAGTTCTTC,CASSPPKGYNEQFF
-,TRBV6-5,few,14,TRBJ2-7,TGTGCCAGCAGTTACTCGGGGACAACCTACGAGCAGTACTTC,CASSYSGTTYEQYF
TRBD1,TRBV20-1,few,16,TRBJ2-2,TGCAGTGCTAGAGATGTTGGGACAGAGAACACCGGGGAGCTGTTTTTT,CSARDVGTENTGELFF
-,TRBV6-2/TRBV6-3,-,11,TRBJ1-2,TGTGCCAGCAGAGCAGGCTATGGCTACACCTTC,CASRAGYGYTF
-,TRBV20-1,once,15,TRBJ2-1,TGCAGTGCTTCTCCAGATGGGGGCTCCTACAATGAGCAGTTCTTC,CSASPDGGSYNEQFF
TRBD2,TRBV6-1,-,16,TRBJ2-1,TGTGCCAGCATCAGGAATAGCGGGGGGGCCTACAATGAGCAGTTCTTC,CASIRNSGGAYNEQFF
-,TRBV10-3,-,13,TRBJ1-2,TGTGCCATCAGTGTTGGGGTTGCGAGTGGCTACACCTTC,CAISVGVASGYTF
TRBD2,TRBV6-6,many,15,TRBJ2-3,TGTGCCAGCAGTTACACAAGCGGGAGCCTCGATACGCAGTATTTT,CASSYTSGSLDTQYF
-,TRBV9,-,13,TRBJ1-1,TGTGCCAGCAGCGGAGCGCCGAACACTGAAGCTTTCTTT,CASSGAPNTEAFF
-,TRBV2,many,20,TRBJ2-1,TGTGCCAGCAGTGCAAAACTCTTTCTCGGGACTCCTCCCTCCGGGCTTGAGCAGTTCTTC,CASSAKLFLGTPPSGLEQFF
-,TRBV6-1,few,15,TRBJ1-1,TGTGCCAGCAGGCCGGGGTTAGTTCTTCGCACTGAAGCTTTCTTT,CASRPGLVLRTEAFF
-,TRBV4-1,-,15,TRBJ1-5,TGCGCCAGCAGTCTGAGGGCGATAGGAGGTCAGCCCCAGCATTTT,CASSLRAIGGQPQHF
-,TRBV10-3,few,15,TRBJ2-7,TGTGCCATCAGTGAGTCACTAGTTGGAGAGTACGAGCAGTACTTC,CAISESLVGEYEQYF
-,TRBV5-1,-,14,TRBJ1-2,TGCGCCAGCAGCTTAGGGGGGGGGATGATCGGCTACACCTTC,CASSLGGGMIGYTF
-,TRBV10-3,once,13,TRBJ1-5,TGTGCCACCTCATACAGGGACAATCAGCCCCAGCATTTT,CATSYRDNQPQHF
-,TRBV28,many,14,TRBJ1-6,TGTGCCAGCAGTTTAGCGGGCCGCCCGGGTCCCCTCCACTTT,CASSLAGRPGPLHF
TRBD1,TRBV20-1,-,15,TRBJ1-1,TGCAGTGCAAATAAACCGGGACAGATGAACACTGAAGCTTTCTTT,CSANKPGQMNTEAFF
-,TRBV29-1,few,13,TRBJ2-1,TGCAGCGTTGCGCCGGACTTATACAATGAGCAGTTCTTC,CSVAPDLYNEQFF
-,TRBV6-1,-,16,TRBJ2-5,TGTGCCAGCAGTTCGCCCGGGACCTCCAGATCGGAGACCCAGTACTTC,CASSSPGTSRSETQYF
-,TRBV4-1,-,13,TRBJ1-2,TGCGCCAGCAGCCAAGAATGGCGGGGTGGCTACACCTTC,CASSQEWRGGYTF
TRBD1,TRBV6-6,many,19,TRBJ1-2,TGTGCCAGCAGTTACTCGGAAGAAGACCCGGGACAGGTGCCCTATGGCTACACCTTC,CASSYSEEDPGQVPYGYTF
-,TRBV9,-,14,TRBJ2-5,TGTGCCAGCAGCGGGGCAGGGGGGAAAGAGACCCAGTACTTC,CASSGAGGKETQYF
TRBD2,TRBV6-5,-,18,TRBJ2-1,TGTGCCAGCAGTTACTCGCCTAGCGGGGGGGCAACCTACAATGAGCAGTTCTTC,CASSYSPSGGATYNEQFF
-,TRBV7-2,-,15,TRBJ2-3,TGTGCCAGCAGCTTAGATCCGGGGGGCGCAGATACGCAGTATTTT,CASSLDPGGADTQYF
TRBD2,TRBV10-3,few,17,TRBJ2-3,TGTGCCATCAGTGAGACTAGCGGGGGGGCTAGCACAGATACGCAGTATTTT,CAISETSGGASTDTQYF
TRBD1,TRBV5-1,-,14,TRBJ2-5,TGCGCCAGCAGCATTGGACAGGGGCAAGAGACCCAGTACTTC,CASSIGQGQETQYF
TRBD2,TRBV28,many,17,TRBJ2-1,TGTGCCAGCAGTTTAGTGGAAGGACTAGCGGCCTACAATGAGCAGTTCTTC,CASSLVEGLAAYNEQFF
TRBD1,TRBV7-9,once,16,TRBJ2-2,TGTGCCAGCACTACCGACAGGGTTTACAACACCGGGGAGCTGTTTTTT,CASTTDRVYNTGELFF
-,TRBV10-3,many,16,TRBJ2-7,TGTGCCATCAGTGAGTCTAAGGCAGGGGGGGCCTACGAGCAGTACTTC,CAISESKAGGAYEQYF
-,TRBV20-1,many,12,TRBJ1-1,TGCAGTGTGAGGGGGATGAACACTGAAGCTTTCTTT,CSVRGMNTEAFF
-,TRBV19,-,15,TRBJ1-1,TGTGCCAGTAGTATTGGGGGCAGGGGAGGCACTGAAGCTTTCTTT,CASSIGGRGGTEAFF
-,TRBV12-3/TRBV12-4,many,13,TRBJ2-5,TGTGCCAGCAGGACACTGTACCAAGAGACCCAGTACTTC,CASRTLYQETQYF
TRBD1,TRBV9,few,15,TRBJ2-3,TGTGCCAGCAGCCCTACAGGGGGAAGGACAGATACGCAGTATTTT,CASSPTGGRTDTQYF
TRBD2,TRBV12-3/TRBV12-4,many,19,TRBJ2-3,TGTGCCAGCAGTTTAAAGGGGTGGTGGATAGCGGGAGGAACAGATACGCAGTATTTT,CASSLKGWWIAGGTDTQYF
TRBD2,TRBV30,-,12,TRBJ2-3,TGTGCCTGGAGTGCGACTAGCGTGTCGCAGTATTTT,CAWSATSVSQYF
-,TRBV6-1,few,14,TRBJ2-5,TGTGCCAGCAGGAAGATAGGTGGTGGGGAGACCCAGTACTTC,CASRKIGGGETQYF
-,TRBV9,few,15,TRBJ1-2,TGTGCCAGCAGCGTAGGGCCGGGGGCTCAGGATGGCTACACCTTC,CASSVGPGAQDGYTF
TRBD1,TRBV30,-,15,TRBJ1-2,TGTGCCTGGGAGGGGGGGACAGGGGGCTTCTATGGCTACACCTTC,CAWEGGTGGFYGYTF
TRBD2,TRBV6-4,few,15,TRBJ2-1,TGTGCCAGCAGTTTAGGACTAGCGGGATCCGGTGAGCAGTTCTTC,CASSLGLAGSGEQFF
-,TRBV20-1,-,11,TRBJ2-4,TGCAGTGCTGAATCCCCCCCTCTTCAGTACTTC,CSAESPPLQYF
TRBD2,TRBV14,-,14,TRBJ2-1,TGTGCCAGCAGCCTCGGGACTAGTCCTATTGAGCAGTTCTTC,CASSLGTSPIEQFF
-,TRBV6-1,many,13,TRBJ1-2,TGTGCCAGCTGTCCCCTTGGCAGCTATGGCTACACCTTC,CASCPLGSYGYTF
-,TRBV5-5,-,15,TRBJ2-7,TGTGCCAGCAGCTTGTTTTTCGGGGTATCCTACGAGCAGTACTTC,CASSLFFGVSYEQYF
-,TRBV3-1,few,17,TRBJ1-4,TGTGCCAGCAGCCAAGAAACTGGGGGGGAAAGCTTGGGAAAACTGTTTTTT,CASSQETGGESLGKLFF
TRBD1,TRBV19,few,13,TRBJ1-1,TGTGCCAGCAATTCTGGACAGGGCACTGAAGCTTTCTTT,CASNSGQGTEAFF
-,TRBV30,many,12,TRBJ2-7,TGTGCCTGGGGGACACGAGCCTACGAGCAGTACTTC,CAWGTRAYEQYF